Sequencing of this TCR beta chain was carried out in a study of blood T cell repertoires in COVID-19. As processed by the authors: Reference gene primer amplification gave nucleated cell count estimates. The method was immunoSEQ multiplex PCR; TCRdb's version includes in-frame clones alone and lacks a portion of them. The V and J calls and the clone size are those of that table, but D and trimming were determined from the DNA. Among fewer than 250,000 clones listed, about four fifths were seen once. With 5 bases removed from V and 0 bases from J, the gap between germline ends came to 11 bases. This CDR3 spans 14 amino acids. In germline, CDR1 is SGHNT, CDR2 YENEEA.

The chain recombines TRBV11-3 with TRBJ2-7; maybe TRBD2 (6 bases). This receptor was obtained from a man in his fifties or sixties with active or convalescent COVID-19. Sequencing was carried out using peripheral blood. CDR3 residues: CASSPGDSSYEQYF. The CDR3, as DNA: TGTGCCAGCAGCCCCGGGGACTCCTCCTACGAGCAGTACTTC.